One and the same sample provided the 20 T cell receptor beta chains below, sequenced in a study of blood T cells in healthy people across ages. The use of a sample-barcoded 5' primer and a J-beta primer mix characterized a second PCR of about 7 to 12 cycles. MiXCR, run by TCRdb on the 5' RACE reads, gives a single entry per CDR3 protein. The sample has about 580,000 distinct CDR3 sequences, 45% to 55% seen once. The sequenced sample was blood. These TCRs come from a man at least 80 years old in good health.

The chain carries TRBV6-6 and TRBJ2-3; a weak D match, TRBD1 (5 bases). CDR3 length equals 13 residues. V was shortened by 6 bases and J by 2 bases, with 9 bases between the two germline ends. Looked up from germline, CDR1 is MNHNY and CDR2 is SVGAGI (reference sequence). The CDR3 is CASRETATDTQYF. The CDR3 DNA sequence: TGTGCCAGCAGAGAGACAGCCACAGATACGCAGTATTTT.

This clonotype was observed a handful of times. The genes are TRBV7-2 and TRBJ2-5; D remains ambiguous. The CDR3 consists of 13 residues. Germline values: CDR1 SGHTA, CDR2 FQGNSA. With 5 bases removed from V and 1 base from J, the gap between germline ends came to 8 bases. The CDR3 is CASSGPIQETQYF. Written as DNA, the CDR3 is TGTGCCAGCAGCGGGCCCATCCAAGAGACCCAGTACTTC.

This chain links TRBV12-3 or TRBV12-4 with TRBJ2-5; maybe TRBD2 (6 bases). The DNA end lines up better with TRBJ2-7; the J call may be wrong. The CDR3 has 14 amino acids. As DNA, the CDR3 is TGTGCCAGCAGTTTGGCGGGGAGTGGGTACGAGCAGTACTTC. This codes for CASSLAGSGYEQYF.

This clonotype turned up a few times. This chain joins TRBV29-1 and TRBJ2-1, with D perhaps matching TRBD1 or TRBD2 (5 bases each). Trimming shortened V by 5 bases and J by 9 bases, and 26 bases separated the two germline ends. The germline V gene encodes CDR1 SQVTM and CDR2 ANQGSEA. The CDR3 sequence is 16 residues long. The CDR3 DNA reads TGCAGCGTTTCGACTCCGGGACGAGGACCTGTTGGTGAGCAGTTCTTC. Its translation is CSVSTPGRGPVGEQFF.

This chain joins TRBV24-1 and TRBJ2-4, with 7 bases lining up with TRBD1. J was trimmed by 8 bases and V by 4 bases; bases with no gene match: 7. The CDR3 is 14 amino acids. The germline V gene has CDR1 KGHDR and CDR2 SFDVKD. CDR3 sequence reads: CATSERQGRDIQYF. The CDR3 DNA is TGTGCCACCAGTGAGCGACAGGGAAGGGACATTCAGTACTTC.

This clonotype has only a few counts. The chain recombines TRBV2 with TRBJ2-1; 7 nucleotides agree with TRBD1. The V segment lost 6 bases and the J segment 13 bases; nucleotides outside the gene matches: 6. This CDR3 region has 11 residues. Germline CDR1 is SNHLY and CDR2 is FYNNEI. Here the CDR3 DNA reads TGTGCCAGCAGGGACAGGCTTGACCAGTTCTTC. Translated: CASRDRLDQFF.

The chain has TRBV11-2 and TRBJ2-5; D remains ambiguous. The CDR3 has 14 residues. V lost 0 bases to trimming and J lost 2 bases, with 7 bases between them. The germline gives CDR1 SGHAT, CDR2 FQNNGV. The CDR3 region is CASSLEWAQETQYF. CDR3 in DNA: TGTGCCAGCAGCTTAGAGTGGGCTCAAGAGACCCAGTACTTC.

Concerning this clonotype: A much more abundant neighbour one base away suggests this may be a read error. The chain employs TRBV6-5 and TRBJ2-3, with D unclear. The CDR3 is 12 residues long. Looked up from germline, CDR1 is MNHEY and CDR2 is SVGAGI. In DNA form, the CDR3 reads TGTGCCAGCAGCCCCACCGGTGATACGCGGTATTTT. Residues: CASSPTGDTRYF.

The chain combines TRBV20-1 with TRBJ1-5, with unresolved D. Deletions cut 3 bases from V and 2 bases from J, with 8 bases between. Looked up from germline, CDR1 is DFQATT and CDR2 is SNEGSKA (reference sequence). The CDR3 loop spans 13 amino acids. The DNA for the CDR3 is TGCAGTGCTAGGAGGCAGGGCAATCAGCCCCAGCATTTT. The encoded protein is CSARRQGNQPQHF.

This chain uses TRBV20-1 with TRBJ2-1; the match to TRBD2 covers 8 bases. Germline trimming cut 4 bases from V and 6 bases from J; bases unmatched to any gene: 8. Germline V CDR1 and CDR2: DFQATT, SNEGSKA (reference sequence). CDR3 length: 14 residues. CDR3 bases: TGCAGTGCTACGATAAGCGGGAGAACCAATGAGCAGTTCTTC. The encoded protein is CSATISGRTNEQFF.

As concerns this clonotype: Compared with germline, one end of the junction differs, possibly owing to a read error. V is TRBV29-1 and J is TRBJ1-2, with a tentative D call TRBD1 (6 bases). CDR1 and CDR2 (germline): SQVTM, ANQGSEA. The CDR3 length is 14 residues. CDR3 in DNA: TGCGGCGTGGGGGCAGGGTCGGTTGCGTATGGCTACACCTTC. Translated: CGVGAGSVAYGYTF.

The chain carries TRBV7-8 and TRBJ2-3; D is ambiguous. There are 16 residues in the CDR3. CDR1 is SGHVS, CDR2 FQNEAQ, per germline. Trimming shortened V by 2 bases and J by 5 bases, and 17 bases separated the two germline ends. The CDR3 loop reads CASSLMDPGTGDTQYF. CDR3 coding DNA: TGTGCCAGCAGCTTAATGGATCCGGGTACTGGAGATACGCAGTATTTT. The full variable domain, its missing parts supplied by reference TRBV7-8 and TRBJ2-3, is GAGVSQSPRYKVAKRGQDVALRCDPISGHVSLFWYQQALGQGPEFLTYFQNEAQLDKSGLPSDRFFAERPEGSVSTLKIQRTQQEDSAVYLCASSLMDPGTGDTQYFGPGTRLTVL.

J is TRBJ2-1 and V is TRBV20-1; TRBD2 aligns across 8 bases. The CDR3 consists of 17 residues. The germline CDR1 and CDR2 sequences are DFQATT and SNEGSKA (reference sequence). The junction had 8 bases not matched to a gene; V was cut back by 0 bases and J by 1 base. The CDR3 coding sequence is TGCAGTGCTAGAGATTTGCGGGAGGAGGTTTCCTACAATGAGCAGTTCTTC. Residues: CSARDLREEVSYNEQFF.

There are a few counts of this clonotype. V is TRBV3-1 and J is TRBJ1-6; perhaps TRBD1 as D (6 bases). V gave up 1 base and J gave up 8 bases, with 9 bases separating them. This CDR3 spans 14 amino acids. Germline V gives CDR1 LGHDT, CDR2 YNNKEL (reference sequence). CDR3 region: CASSQGAGDSPLHF. DNA of the CDR3: TGTGCCAGCAGCCAAGGAGCAGGGGATTCACCCCTCCACTTT.

This clonotype was recorded a few times. The rearrangement links TRBV4-3 to TRBJ1-4; 8 nucleotides agree with TRBD1. Germline V CDR1 and CDR2: LGHNA, YSLEER. Trimming at V came to 4 bases and at J to 0 bases, leaving 7 bases not matched to a gene. The CDR3 is 17 residues long. CDR3 DNA: TGCGCCAGCAGCCGAGCAGGGGGCAGGGCAACTAATGAAAAACTGTTTTTT. Its translation: CASSRAGGRATNEKLFF.

This sequence joins TRBV5-1 and TRBJ1-2; D gene uncertain. This CDR3 contains 17 residues. Trimming pared 2 bases from V and 8 bases from J, leaving 25 bases between. Per the germline V gene, CDR1 is SGHRS and CDR2 is YFSETQ. The CDR3 region has the DNA TGCGCCAGCAGCTTATCCCCTTACTCACTGGAAGGGTTGGGCTACACCTTC. This translates into CASSLSPYSLEGLGYTF. Complete variable domain (other parts from reference TRBV5-1 and TRBJ1-2): KAGVTQTPRYLIKTRGQQVTLSCSPISGHRSVSWYQQTPGQGLQFLFEYFSETQRNKGNFPGRFSGRQFSNSRSEMNVSTLELGDSALYLCASSLSPYSLEGLGYTFGSGTRLTVV.

This sequence joins TRBV9 and TRBJ2-7, with a tentative D call TRBD1 (5 bases). From germline, CDR1 is SGDLS and CDR2 YYNGEE. The CDR3 has 15 residues. The germline V and J ends were trimmed by 4 bases and 0 bases, with 14 bases remaining between them. The CDR3 DNA follows: TGTGCCAGCAGCCCACGACAGAGGAGCTCCTACGAGCAGTACTTC. Protein sequence: CASSPRQRSSYEQYF.

In its sample, this clonotype was seen a few times. V usage is TRBV9 and J usage is TRBJ1-2; D remains unclear. The V and J ends lost 0 bases and 6 bases respectively, with 6 bases between them. The CDR3 has 12 residues. From germline, CDR1 is SGDLS and CDR2 YYNGEE. The CDR3 loop is CASSVAGDGYTF. In DNA form, the CDR3 reads TGTGCCAGCAGCGTAGCCGGGGATGGCTACACCTTC.

V gene TRBV5-6 combines with J gene TRBJ1-2; 11 bases align to TRBD1. Germline loops: CDR1 SGHDT, CDR2 YYEEEE. J gave up 6 bases and V 4 bases, and 8 bases lay outside the gene matches. This CDR3 has 15 residues. CDR3 sequence (DNA): TGTGCCAGCAGCACCGGACAGGGGGCAGTCCATGGCTACACCTTC. Protein product: CASSTGQGAVHGYTF.

The V gene is TRBV6-5, the J gene TRBJ2-2; D remains ambiguous. The V gene's germline CDR1 is MNHEY and CDR2 SVGAGI. The CDR3 has 14 amino acids. Trimming pared 0 bases from V and 1 base from J, leaving 3 bases between. CDR3 loop: CASSYSWNTGELFF. The CDR3 bases are TGTGCCAGCAGTTACTCGTGGAACACCGGGGAGCTGTTTTTT.